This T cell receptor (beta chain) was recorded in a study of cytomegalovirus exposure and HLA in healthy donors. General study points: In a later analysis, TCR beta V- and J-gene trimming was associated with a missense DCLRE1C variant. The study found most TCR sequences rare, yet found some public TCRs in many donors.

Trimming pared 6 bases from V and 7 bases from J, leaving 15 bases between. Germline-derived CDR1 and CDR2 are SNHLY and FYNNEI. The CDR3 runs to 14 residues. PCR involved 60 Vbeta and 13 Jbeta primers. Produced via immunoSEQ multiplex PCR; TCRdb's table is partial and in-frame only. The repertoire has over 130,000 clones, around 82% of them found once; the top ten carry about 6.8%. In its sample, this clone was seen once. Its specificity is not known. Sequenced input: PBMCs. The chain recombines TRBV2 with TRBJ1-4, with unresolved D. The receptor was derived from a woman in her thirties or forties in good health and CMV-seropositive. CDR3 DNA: TGTGCCAGCAGGCTGGTGGGAGGACGTGAAAAACTGTTTTTT. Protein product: CASRLVGGREKLFF. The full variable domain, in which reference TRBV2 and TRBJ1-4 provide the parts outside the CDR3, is EPEVTQTPSHQVTQMGQEVILRCVPISNHLYFYWYRQILGQKVEFLVSFYNNEISEKSEIFDDQFSVERPDGSNFTLKIRSTKLEDSAMYFCASRLVGGREKLFFGSGTQLSVL.